Sequencing of this T cell receptor beta chain was carried out in a study of T cells in Graves' hyperthyroidism and ophthalmopathy. The length of the CDR3 is 15 residues. The V gene end was trimmed by 6 bases and the J gene end by 6 bases; junction bases not matched to a gene: 11. Germline V gene sequence: CDR1 MDHEN, CDR2 SYDVKM. The hyperthyroidism was newly diagnosed and had lasted under 2 months; the patients were aged 18 to 65. Amplified regions were TCR beta CDR3 sequences from RNA transcripts. Using the HTBI primer set, a first-round RT-PCR was run on the TCR CDR3. MiXCR, applied by TCRdb to the multiplex PCR reads, yields one record per CDR3 protein. Here the sample spans more than 300,000 distinct CDR3 sequences, approximately 17% being singletons. This clonotype showed up many times.

This TCR was sampled from a woman aged 30 to 39 with Graves' hyperthyroidism that later progressed to Graves' ophthalmopathy. The source material was blood. This chain joins TRBV28 and TRBJ2-7, with 10 nucleotides matching TRBD1. CDR3 DNA: TGTGCCAGCAGCCGAACGGGACAGGGGAGGCTCGAGCAGTACTTC. Encoded protein: CASSRTGQGRLEQYF.